The sequence of this T cell receptor beta chain was determined in a study of blood T cell repertoires in COVID-19. Study at large: Sites in the United States, Italy and Spain provided acute and convalescent COVID-19 samples.

This CDR3 is built from 16 residues. The J segment lost 2 bases and the V segment lost 1 base, leaving 7 bases of the junction unmatched. The V gene's germline CDR1 is MGHRA and CDR2 YSYEKL. Assay: immunoSEQ multiplex PCR; the TCRdb copy retains only in-frame clones and omits some. Among about 220,000 clones listed, over 80% were seen once. J is TRBJ2-7 and V is TRBV4-1, with 8 bases aligning to TRBD2. Sequenced input: peripheral blood. This sequence originates from a human donor in a cohort sampled during active COVID-19. The CDR3 region has the DNA TGCGCCAGCAGCCAAGGGTCGGGAGGGGTGGCCTACGAGCAGTACTTC. This sequence encodes CASSQGSGGVAYEQYF.